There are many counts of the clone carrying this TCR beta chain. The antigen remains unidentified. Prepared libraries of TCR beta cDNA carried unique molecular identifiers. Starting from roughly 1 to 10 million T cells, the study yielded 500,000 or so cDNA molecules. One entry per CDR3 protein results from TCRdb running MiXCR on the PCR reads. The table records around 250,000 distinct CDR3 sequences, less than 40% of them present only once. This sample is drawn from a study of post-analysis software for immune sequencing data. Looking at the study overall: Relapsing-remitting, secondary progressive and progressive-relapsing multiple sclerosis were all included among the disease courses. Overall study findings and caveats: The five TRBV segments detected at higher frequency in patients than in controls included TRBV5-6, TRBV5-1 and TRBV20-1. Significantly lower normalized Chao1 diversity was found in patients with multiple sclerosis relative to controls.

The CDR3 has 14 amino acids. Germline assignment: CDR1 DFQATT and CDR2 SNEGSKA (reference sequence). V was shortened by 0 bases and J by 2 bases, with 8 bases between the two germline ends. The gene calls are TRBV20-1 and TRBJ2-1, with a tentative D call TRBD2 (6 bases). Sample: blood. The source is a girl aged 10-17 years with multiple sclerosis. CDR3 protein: CSARDTGAYNEQFF. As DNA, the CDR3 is TGCAGTGCTAGAGACACGGGAGCCTACAATGAGCAGTTCTTC.